This passage covers 16 T cell receptor beta chains from one sample sequenced in a study of patients and donors after allogeneic stem cell transplantation. MiXCR, applied by TCRdb to the RT-PCR reads, yields one record per CDR3 protein. The sample lists 190,000 or so distinct CDR3 sequences, roughly two fifths occurring once. The sample comprised blood, either unsorted or a sorted T cell fraction (not recorded which). The receptors were gathered from a human donor who was either an allogeneic HSCT recipient or a stem cell or donor lymphocyte infusion donor (not recorded which). It is not recorded whose cells these are; they may come from a transplant donor.

The CDR3 bases are TGCAGTGCTAGAGATTTAGGGGCCTACAATGAGCAGTTCTTC. Its protein product is CSARDLGAYNEQFF. The rearrangement joins TRBV20-1 to TRBJ2-1; D is perhaps TRBD1 (5 bases). V lost 0 bases and J lost 2, with 8 bases in between. This CDR3 has 14 residues. Germline CDR1 reads DFQATT; CDR2 reads SNEGSKA (reference sequence).

The chain uses TRBV7-2 and TRBJ2-5, with TRBD1 matching over 11 bases. CDR1 and CDR2 from the germline V gene are SGHTA and FQGNSA. V was pared by 7 bases and J by 6 bases, with 7 bases of the junction left unmatched. The length of the CDR3 is 14 residues. In nucleotides, the CDR3 is TGTGCCAGCACCAGGACAGGGGGCCTGAAGACCCAGTACTTC. As protein: CASTRTGGLKTQYF.

The chain is built from TRBV20-1 and TRBJ1-5, with D possibly TRBD1 on 5 matching bases. This CDR3 is 13 amino acids long. Trimming cost V 3 bases and J 8 bases, with 14 bases left between them. CDR1 is DFQATT and CDR2 is SNEGSKA in the germline V gene (reference sequence). The CDR3 coding sequence is TGCAGTGCTAGCGGGACCGACGGGAAGCCCCAGCATTTT. Translation: CSASGTDGKPQHF.

The chain joins TRBV3-1 to TRBJ1-1; a possible D gene is TRBD1 (5 bases). Trimming took off 8 bases at V and 5 bases at J, with 18 bases between the two ends. The length of the CDR3 is 14 residues. CDR1 is LGHDT, CDR2 YNNKEL, per germline (reference sequence). Here the CDR3 DNA reads TGTGCCAGCGGTTTCATGGGGGTAAATACTGAAGCTTTCTTT. Its translation is CASGFMGVNTEAFF.

The chain combines TRBV5-1 with TRBJ1-1; maybe TRBD1 (5 bases). The CDR3 runs 16 residues. V was cut by 0 bases and J by 1 base, with 13 bases left in between. Looked up from germline, CDR1 is SGHRS and CDR2 is YFSETQ. The CDR3 protein is CASSLGRTDKNTEAFF. CDR3 sequence (DNA): TGCGCCAGCAGCTTGGGTAGGACGGACAAGAACACTGAAGCTTTCTTT.

This chain connects TRBV6-6 to TRBJ2-3, with D tentatively TRBD1 or TRBD2 (5 bases each). The germline V and J ends were trimmed by 10 bases and 2 bases, with 16 bases remaining between them. This CDR3 comprises 14 residues. Germline CDR1 is MNHNY and CDR2 is SVGAGI (reference sequence). CDR3 sequence: CATQSEGHTDTQYF. CDR3 bases: TGTGCCACCCAGAGTGAGGGGCACACAGATACGCAGTATTTT.

This clonotype was seen a handful of times. V usage is TRBV5-1 and J usage is TRBJ1-6, with a tentative D call TRBD1 (5 bases). CDR3 length equals 13 residues. Per germline, CDR1 SGHRS and CDR2 YFSETQ. V shed 4 bases and J shed 9 bases, with 11 bases lying between them. The CDR3 DNA reads TGCGCCAGCAGCCGCTCAGGGCTTTCACCCCTCCACTTT. Amino acids: CASSRSGLSPLHF.

This clonotype showed up just a few times. V gene TRBV7-8 combines with J gene TRBJ1-1; D is unclear. Looked up from germline, CDR1 is SGHVS and CDR2 is FQNEAQ. The V and J ends lost 0 bases and 2 bases respectively, with 10 bases between them. The CDR3 is 15 residues long. The CDR3 DNA follows: TGTGCCAGCAGCTTAGCTCCGCACCCCAACACTGAAGCTTTCTTT. It specifies CASSLAPHPNTEAFF.

The chain uses TRBV3-1 and TRBJ1-2, with D perhaps matching TRBD1 (5 bases). CDR1 and CDR2 (germline): LGHDT, YNNKEL (reference sequence). The V and J ends lost 7 bases and 2 bases respectively, with 11 bases between them. This CDR3 contains 13 residues. This chain's CDR3 is CASMGRVNYGYTF. In DNA, the CDR3 is TGTGCCAGCATGGGCAGGGTAAACTATGGCTACACCTTC.

This chain connects TRBV12-3 or TRBV12-4 to TRBJ2-1, with TRBD1 identical over 7 bases. V lost 6 bases to trimming and J lost 4 bases; unmatched junction nucleotides: 6. There are 14 residues in the CDR3. Here the CDR3 DNA reads TGTGCCAGCAGGCCCGGGACAGCTTACAATGAGCAGTTCTTC. Encoded protein: CASRPGTAYNEQFF.

This clonotype has a single count. The chain joins TRBV29-1 to TRBJ1-1; a possible D gene is TRBD1 (6 bases). This CDR3 spans 14 amino acids. Trimming shortened V by 3 bases and J by 2 bases, and 13 bases separated the two germline ends. Germline V gene lookup returns CDR1 SQVTM and CDR2 ANQGSEA. Written as DNA, the CDR3 is TGCAGCGTTGACTCCGGACAGTTCAACACTGAAGCTTTCTTT. It encodes CSVDSGQFNTEAFF.

The rearrangement joins TRBV4-3 to TRBJ1-2, with TRBD1 matching 8 bases. This CDR3 has 15 residues. Germline V gene data show CDR1 as LGHNA and CDR2 as YSLEER. The V gene end was trimmed by 0 bases and the J gene end by 8 bases; junction bases not matched to a gene: 8. Here the CDR3 DNA reads TGCGCCAGCAGCCAAGAGGGGACAGGTGGTCTAGGCTACACCTTC. Encoded protein: CASSQEGTGGLGYTF.

The gene calls are TRBV10-3 and TRBJ2-1; D gene unclear. The CDR3 extends over 13 amino acids. Germline values: CDR1 ENHRY, CDR2 SYGVKD. V gave up 6 bases and J gave up 7 bases, with 13 bases separating them. This chain's CDR3 is CAIRLDEKNEQFF. CDR3 nucleotides: TGTGCCATCAGGTTGGACGAGAAGAATGAGCAGTTCTTC.

The chain has TRBV20-1 and TRBJ2-7; D is undetermined. Germline values: CDR1 DFQATT, CDR2 SNEGSKA (reference sequence). This CDR3 region has 13 residues. Deletions cut 6 bases from V and 1 base from J, with 13 bases between. CDR3 nucleotides: TGCAGTGCCCGACTTACTCTTTCCTACGAGCAGTACTTC. Its translation: CSARLTLSYEQYF.

The chain is built from TRBV19 and TRBJ2-5, with 7 bases identical to TRBD2. Germline-derived CDR1 and CDR2 are LNHDA and SQIVND (reference sequence). The V gene end was trimmed by 6 bases and the J gene end by 3 bases; junction bases not matched to a gene: 10. The CDR3 is 15 amino acids. DNA of the CDR3: TGTGCCAGTAGCACCCCGGGACTACACAAAGAGACCCAGTACTTC. Its protein product is CASSTPGLHKETQYF.

This clonotype was seen a handful of times. V is TRBV12-3 or TRBV12-4 and J is TRBJ1-1; D may be TRBD1 (5 bases). V was clipped by 7 bases and J by 6 bases, with 15 bases between them. There are 13 residues in the CDR3. The CDR3 loop is CASTQGWGAEAFF. DNA for the CDR3: TGTGCCAGCACCCAGGGATGGGGCGCTGAAGCTTTCTTT.